The 26 T cell receptor beta chains presented below share a single source sample, sequenced in a study of cytomegalovirus exposure and HLA in healthy donors. Data came from immunoSEQ multiplex PCR; TCRdb stores just in-frame clones and leaves some out. This sample yields a few hundred thousand clones, of which 90% are seen a single time; under 0.45% belongs to the top ten. Material: PBMCs. Receptor source: a woman aged 18-30 years in good health and CMV-seronegative.

V and J are TRBV5-1 and TRBJ2-5; 15 bases line up with TRBD2. Per the germline V gene, CDR1 is SGHRS and CDR2 is YFSETQ. J gave up 4 bases and V 4 bases, and 11 bases lay outside the gene matches. CDR3 size: 18 residues. The CDR3 DNA is TGCGCCAGCAGCCAGGAAGGGACTAGCGGGGGGCCGCGAGAGACCCAGTACTTC. As protein: CASSQEGTSGGPRETQYF.

The V and J genes are TRBV6-5 and TRBJ2-3; D is perhaps TRBD1 (5 bases). The length of the CDR3 is 15 residues. Germline loops: CDR1 MNHEY, CDR2 SVGAGI. Trimming took 6 bases from V and 0 from J, leaving 13 bases between them. CDR3: CASRSRRQSTDTQYF. CDR3 DNA: TGTGCCAGCAGGTCACGTCGACAGAGCACAGATACGCAGTATTTT.

This chain joins TRBV7-9 and TRBJ1-3; D not certain. V was trimmed by 4 bases and J by 0 bases, leaving 16 bases between them. Germline V gene data show CDR1 as SEHNR and CDR2 as FQNEAQ (reference sequence). This CDR3 spans 17 amino acids. The CDR3 coding sequence is TGTGCCAGCAGCTCCACAGATCCTATAAACTCTGGAAACACCATATATTTT. Amino acids: CASSSTDPINSGNTIYF.

The V and J genes are TRBV5-4 and TRBJ2-7; a weak D match, TRBD1 (6 bases). CDR1 SGHNT and CDR2 YYREEE come from the germline V gene (reference sequence). The CDR3 contains 12 residues. Between the trimmed V and J ends, which lost 3 bases and 7 bases, there was a span of 11 bases. Here the CDR3 DNA reads TGTGCCAGCAGCTCCACAGGGATTGAGCAGTACTTC. It yields the protein CASSSTGIEQYF.

The V and J genes are TRBV6-1 and TRBJ2-7; 11 positions agree with TRBD2. Germline V CDR1 and CDR2: MNHNS, SASEGT. After removal of 3 bases from V and 0 bases from J, the junction contained 4 bases not matched to a gene. The CDR3 consists of 16 residues. CDR3 nucleotides: TGTGCCAGCAGTGAGGCTAGCGGGGGGATCTCCTACGAGCAGTACTTC. This gives the protein CASSEASGGISYEQYF.

The chain recombines TRBV28 with TRBJ2-3; D may be TRBD2 (5 bases). The CDR3 runs 14 residues. V lost 6 bases and J lost 0, with 10 bases in between. Germline V gene sequence: CDR1 MDHEN, CDR2 SYDVKM. Written as DNA, the CDR3 is TGTGCCAGCAGATTAACGGGGAGCACAGATACGCAGTATTTT. Translating it yields CASRLTGSTDTQYF.

The chain carries TRBV6-6 and TRBJ1-3; maybe TRBD1 (5 bases). Germline values: CDR1 MNHNY, CDR2 SVGAGI (reference sequence). Trimming stripped 5 bases from V and 2 bases from J, with 10 bases between. The CDR3 is 14 amino acids. The chain's CDR3 is CASSTTVAGNTIYF. CDR3 DNA: TGTGCCAGCAGTACGACAGTCGCTGGAAACACCATATATTTT.

The chain is built from TRBV5-1 and TRBJ2-2; 9 bases map to TRBD2. Germline-derived CDR1 and CDR2 are SGHRS and YFSETQ. The V and J ends lost 3 bases and 5 bases, in that order; junction bases with no gene match: 20. The CDR3 consists of 20 residues. CDR3 DNA sequence: TGCGCCAGCAGCTATGCTGGGGTTAGCGGGGGCCCCCTTTGGACCGGGGAGCTGTTTTTT. Translation: CASSYAGVSGGPLWTGELFF.

V usage is TRBV7-2 and J usage is TRBJ2-3; TRBD2 is a possible D gene (5 bases). The length of the CDR3 is 15 residues. V shed 1 base and J shed 2 bases, with 10 bases lying between them. Germline CDR1 SGHTA, CDR2 FQGNSA. The CDR3 spells CASSLDFGDTDTQYF. The CDR3 region has the DNA TGTGCCAGCAGCTTAGATTTCGGGGACACAGATACGCAGTATTTT. The variable domain in full, completed from reference TRBV7-2 and TRBJ2-3, reads GAGVSQSPSNKVTEKGKDVELRCDPISGHTALYWYRQSLGQGLEFLIYFQGNSAPDKSGLPSDRFSAERTGGSVSTLTIQRTQQEDSAVYLCASSLDFGDTDTQYFGPGTRLTVL.

The rearrangement joins TRBV2 to TRBJ1-5; possible D gene TRBD1, 5 bases. The CDR3 has 12 residues. Germline assignment: CDR1 SNHLY and CDR2 FYNNEI. The germline V and J ends were trimmed by 7 bases and 5 bases, with 9 bases remaining between them. The CDR3 region has the DNA TGTGCCAGCACCAGGGCGGATCAGCCCCAGCATTTT. It is translated as CASTRADQPQHF.

This chain links TRBV4-2 with TRBJ2-2, with 12 nucleotides matching TRBD2. Germline-derived CDR1 and CDR2 are LGHNA and YNFKEQ. The junction had 7 bases not matched to a gene; V was cut back by 5 bases and J by 0 bases. The CDR3 sequence is 18 residues long. CDR3 loop: CASSVRLAGDSNTGELFF. The CDR3 nucleotides read TGTGCCAGCAGCGTACGACTAGCGGGGGATTCGAACACCGGGGAGCTGTTTTTT.

This chain connects TRBV6-1 to TRBJ1-5; possible D gene TRBD1, 6 bases. Looked up from germline, CDR1 is MNHNS and CDR2 is SASEGT. V was clipped by 4 bases and J by 4 bases, with 11 bases between them. The CDR3 spans 14 residues. The CDR3 DNA reads TGTGCCAGCAGTGTAACAGGGCGGAATCAGCCCCAGCATTTT. This codes for CASSVTGRNQPQHF.

J is TRBJ2-1 and V is TRBV10-3; 9 nucleotides agree with TRBD2. V trimming: 10 bases; J trimming: 6 bases; junction bases outside the gene matches: 13. Germline CDR1 reads ENHRY; CDR2 reads SYGVKD. The CDR3 loop spans 15 amino acids. The CDR3 loop reads CATSSGRGGINEQFF. The CDR3 DNA is TGTGCCACAAGCTCTGGGCGGGGGGGTATCAATGAGCAGTTCTTC.

V usage is TRBV5-1 and J usage is TRBJ2-1; D might be TRBD1 (6 bases). CDR1 and CDR2 from the germline V gene are SGHRS and YFSETQ. Deletions cut 0 bases from V and 5 bases from J, with 9 bases between. This CDR3 is built from 14 residues. The CDR3 sequence is CASSLEDSHNEQFF. The CDR3 DNA reads TGCGCCAGCAGCTTGGAGGACAGCCACAATGAGCAGTTCTTC.

The chain combines TRBV21-1 with TRBJ1-5; TRBD1, as called in the table, went unchecked against the DNA. TRBV21-1 is recorded as a pseudogene. The CDR3 covers 16 residues. The CDR3, as DNA: TGTGCCAGCAGCAAAAATAAAGGGGGCTCGAATCAGCCCCAGCATTTT. Protein sequence: CASSKNKGGSNQPQHF.

This clone was counted between two and nine times. The CDR3 spells CAWSAGGLGSPLHF. The CDR3, as DNA: TGTGCCTGGAGTGCAGGGGGCTTGGGTTCACCCCTCCACTTT. V is TRBV30 and J is TRBJ1-6; 8 bases are shared with TRBD1. V shed 1 base and J 9 bases; nucleotides not matched to a gene: 5. The CDR3 is 14 residues long. CDR1 and CDR2 (germline): GTSNPN, SVGIG (reference sequence).

The genes are TRBV6-5 and TRBJ1-5; 7 bases fit TRBD1. The trim removed 3 bases at V and 7 bases at J, leaving 3 bases unmatched. Germline-derived CDR1 and CDR2 are MNHEY and SVGAGI. This CDR3 has 13 residues. The CDR3 here is CASSYVGGQPQHF. In DNA, the CDR3 is TGTGCCAGCAGTTATGTAGGGGGCCAGCCCCAGCATTTT.

The J gene is TRBJ2-7, the V gene TRBV15; 12 nucleotides align to TRBD1. CDR3 length equals 15 residues. J gave up 5 bases and V 4 bases, and 6 bases lay outside the gene matches. CDR1 is LNHNV, CDR2 YYDKDF, per germline (reference sequence). CDR3 residues: CATSKGQGAIDEQYV. The CDR3 coding sequence is TGTGCCACCAGCAAGGGACAGGGGGCTATCGACGAGCAGTACGTC.

The rearrangement links TRBV5-1 to TRBJ2-7; 9 bases align to TRBD1. Germline V gene lookup returns CDR1 SGHRS and CDR2 YFSETQ. The V segment lost 3 bases and the J segment 3 bases; nucleotides outside the gene matches: 1. The CDR3 covers 13 residues. CDR3 DNA: TGCGCCAGCAGCTCGGACAGGGGCTACGAGCAGTACTTC. This gives the protein CASSSDRGYEQYF. Looking up the rest from reference TRBV5-1 and TRBJ2-7 gives the full variable domain: KAGVTQTPRYLIKTRGQQVTLSCSPISGHRSVSWYQQTPGQGLQFLFEYFSETQRNKGNFPGRFSGRQFSNSRSEMNVSTLELGDSALYLCASSSDRGYEQYFGPGTRLTVT.

For the CDR3, the DNA is TGTGCCAGCAGACTTGGGACAGGGGAAACAGATACGCAGTATTTT. This sequence encodes CASRLGTGETDTQYF. The chain is built from TRBV28 and TRBJ2-3, with 10 bases matching TRBD1. The V gene's germline CDR1 is MDHEN and CDR2 SYDVKM. The junction had 6 bases not matched to a gene; V was cut back by 6 bases and J by 3 bases. The CDR3 covers 15 residues.

The chain has TRBV7-8 and TRBJ1-1; D call uncertain. Germline values: CDR1 SGHVS, CDR2 FQNEAQ. V shed 2 bases and J shed 1 base, with 8 bases lying between them. CDR3 size: 14 residues. CDR3 DNA sequence: TGTGCCAGCAGCTTAATTGAGGGGAACACTGAAGCTTTCTTT. It encodes CASSLIEGNTEAFF. Looking up the rest from reference TRBV7-8 and TRBJ1-1 gives the full variable domain: GAGVSQSPRYKVAKRGQDVALRCDPISGHVSLFWYQQALGQGPEFLTYFQNEAQLDKSGLPSDRFFAERPEGSVSTLKIQRTQQEDSAVYLCASSLIEGNTEAFFGQGTRLTVV.

The rearrangement joins TRBV28 to TRBJ2-2; D unclear. With 4 bases removed from V and 0 bases from J, the gap between germline ends came to 3 bases. This CDR3 has 13 residues. The germline gives CDR1 MDHEN, CDR2 SYDVKM. CDR3 residues: CASSYTNTGELFF. The CDR3 coding sequence is TGTGCCAGCAGTTACACGAACACCGGGGAGCTGTTTTTT.

Only one count was recorded for this clone. The CDR3 DNA follows: TGTGCCAGCAGCGTAACCCAGACTGAAGCTTTCTTT. Residues: CASSVTQTEAFF. This chain connects TRBV7-9 to TRBJ1-1; the D is unclear. This CDR3 is 12 amino acids long. The germline V gene has CDR1 SEHNR and CDR2 FQNEAQ (reference sequence). V gave up 5 bases and J gave up 5 bases, with 9 bases separating them.

The chain uses TRBV5-1 and TRBJ2-7; D ambiguous. V dropped 0 bases and J dropped 5 bases, with 12 bases sitting between them. CDR3 size: 14 residues. The germline V gene encodes CDR1 SGHRS and CDR2 YFSETQ. The CDR3 coding sequence is TGCGCCAGCAGCTTGGCGGGTCAGACGGACGAGCAGTACTTC. Its protein product is CASSLAGQTDEQYF.

The chain links TRBV7-8 to TRBJ1-5; perhaps TRBD1 as D (5 bases). The V gene lost 3 bases and the J gene lost 1 base, with 10 bases spanning the gap. The germline V gene encodes CDR1 SGHVS and CDR2 FQNEAQ. The CDR3 contains 15 residues. The CDR3 spells CASSLREGSNQPQHF. CDR3 in DNA: TGTGCCAGCAGCTTGAGGGAGGGGAGCAATCAGCCCCAGCATTTT.

The chain couples TRBV6-5 to TRBJ2-7, with D possibly being TRBD1 (6 bases). V dropped 2 bases and J dropped 5 bases, with 13 bases sitting between them. Germline V gene sequence: CDR1 MNHEY, CDR2 SVGAGI. The CDR3 runs 14 residues. The CDR3 DNA sequence: TGTGCCAGCAGTTACCCACAGGGTAGGGACGAGCAGTACGTC. It translates to CASSYPQGRDEQYV.